Listed here are 3 T cell receptor beta chains from one sample, sequenced in a study of prognosis after radiotherapy for stage I lung cancer. It was by two-round multiplex PCR that TCR beta CDR3 was amplified from genomic DNA. Primers specific to each TRBV and TRBJ gene were used in first-round PCR. TCRdb re-called the multiplex PCR reads through MiXCR, storing one row per CDR3 protein. The data contain fewer than 15,000 distinct CDR3 sequences, around 50% of them seen just once; the ten biggest clones take up about 27%. The specimen comprised PBMCs, sampled before or after stereotactic body radiation therapy (not recorded which). Receptors were obtained from a donor over 45 with non-small cell lung cancer.

This clonotype has ten or more counts. This chain uses TRBV7-8 with TRBJ1-3; D is undetermined. Germline CDR1 is SGHVS and CDR2 is FQNEAQ. The V gene lost 2 bases and the J gene lost 0 bases, with 14 bases spanning the gap. This CDR3 spans 17 amino acids. In nucleotides, the CDR3 is TGTGCCAGCAGCTTAATCGATAGTTCTTCCTCTGGAAACACCATATATTTT. Translated, it gives CASSLIDSSSSGNTIYF. The complete variable domain, with remaining parts taken from reference TRBV7-8 and TRBJ1-3, reads GAGVSQSPRYKVAKRGQDVALRCDPISGHVSLFWYQQALGQGPEFLTYFQNEAQLDKSGLPSDRFFAERPEGSVSTLKIQRTQQEDSAVYLCASSLIDSSSSGNTIYFGEGSWLTVV.

As concerns this clonotype: This probably arose from a read error, given a far larger clone one base away. The CDR3 coding sequence is TGTGCCACCAGTGATACAGGGACTAGCGGATACAATGAGCAGTTCTTC. Its protein is CATSDTGTSGYNEQFF. The genes are TRBV24-1 and TRBJ2-5; 11 bases align to TRBD2. Gene TRBJ2-1 matches the end of the DNA better, so the J call may be wrong. Germline CDR1 and CDR2: KGHDR and SFDVKD. This CDR3 has 16 amino acids.

Regarding this clonotype: With a far larger clone one base away, a read error is the likely cause. This CDR3 fails to terminate in the conserved phenylalanine or tryptophan, so it likely reflects a read error. This chain uses TRBV6-4 with TRBJ2-7; D is undetermined. The CDR3 covers 14 residues. The V and J ends lost 7 bases and 2 bases respectively, with 15 bases between them. Per the germline V gene, CDR1 is MRHNA and CDR2 is SNTAGT. This chain's CDR3 is CASIPHWQAYEQYL. CDR3 bases: TGTGCCAGCATCCCCCACTGGCAAGCCTACGAGCAGTACCTC.